The 27 T cell receptor beta chains presented below share a single source sample, sequenced in a study of blood T cell repertoires in COVID-19 (dated by TCRdb to 2020 to 2022). The library relied on the immunoSEQ multiplex PCR assay. TCRdb took this table from immuneACCESS and kept in-frame rearrangements with V and J called. Such tables lack part of the clones; where checked against another copy, unresolved V genes explain under half of the gap, and the rest is unexplained. In this sample the table shows 180,000 or so clones, 70% to 85% of which occur a single time. 9.8% of the sample rests with the top ten. Sequencing was performed on peripheral blood. These receptors were obtained from a woman older than 75 with acute or convalescent COVID-19.

The chain uses TRBV24-1 and TRBJ1-5, with 7 bases identical to TRBD1. V was pared by 3 bases and J by 1 base, with 2 bases of the junction left unmatched. The CDR3 runs 15 residues. Germline V gene data show CDR1 as KGHDR and CDR2 as SFDVKD. The CDR3 nucleotides are TGTGCCACCAGTGATCAGGGGGGAAGCAATCAGCCCCAGCATTTT. Translating it yields CATSDQGGSNQPQHF.

V and J are TRBV5-1 and TRBJ2-7; 11 bases agree with TRBD1. With V trimmed by 2 bases and J by 2 bases, 9 bases remained unmatched. CDR3 size: 17 residues. Looked up from germline, CDR1 is SGHRS and CDR2 is YFSETQ. CDR3 sequence reads: CASSLLTGTGGTYEQYF. CDR3 sequence (DNA): TGCGCCAGCAGCTTACTCACCGGGACAGGGGGAACCTACGAGCAGTACTTC.

This chain connects TRBV7-8 to TRBJ2-3; 13 bases fit TRBD2. CDR1 is SGHVS and CDR2 is FQNEAQ in the germline V gene. The V and J ends lost 4 bases and 4 bases, in that order; junction bases with no gene match: 14. CDR3 length: 19 amino acids. DNA of the CDR3: TGTGCCAGCAGCTCCCCACCGGGCACTAGCGGGAGGGTCCCAGATACGCAGTATTTT. Translating it yields CASSSPPGTSGRVPDTQYF.

This chain connects TRBV2 to TRBJ2-7; D not resolved. The V end lost 4 bases, the J end lost 6 bases, and 7 bases lay between the germline ends. From germline, CDR1 is SNHLY and CDR2 FYNNEI. The CDR3 extends over 11 amino acids. CDR3 DNA: TGTGCCAGCAGTGCCCCCGGCGAGCAGTACTTC. Amino acids: CASSAPGEQYF.

The chain recombines TRBV5-6 with TRBJ1-2; D might be TRBD1 (6 bases). The CDR3 extends over 14 amino acids. Germline V gene sequence: CDR1 SGHDT, CDR2 YYEEEE. Trimming left V 4 bases short and J 4 bases short, with 14 bases between. The chain's CDR3 is CASSLLRDIYGYTF. The DNA for the CDR3 is TGTGCCAGCAGCCTCCTCCGGGACATCTATGGCTACACCTTC.

The V and J genes are TRBV15 and TRBJ1-2, with TRBD1 as a possible D gene (6 bases). The CDR3 sequence is 13 residues long. V lost 5 bases and J lost 4, with 11 bases in between. The germline CDR1 and CDR2 sequences are LNHNV and YYDKDF (reference sequence). In DNA form, the CDR3 reads TGTGCCACCAGCCCGGGGGGCGTCTATGGCTACACCTTC. As protein: CATSPGGVYGYTF. Together with reference TRBV15 and TRBJ1-2, the CDR3 gives the full variable domain: DAMVIQNPRYQVTQFGKPVTLSCSQTLNHNVMYWYQQKSSQAPKLLFHYYDKDFNNEADTPDNFQSRRPNTSFCFLDIRSPGLGDTAMYLCATSPGGVYGYTFGSGTRLTVV.

The CDR3 nucleotides read TGTGCCTGGACGGGACAGGCAAATGAGCAGTTCTTC. Its protein is CAWTGQANEQFF. V usage is TRBV30 and J usage is TRBJ2-1; TRBD1 aligns across 8 bases. CDR1 and CDR2 (germline): GTSNPN, SVGIG (reference sequence). V lost 4 bases, J lost 7 bases, and 3 bases stayed unmatched. This CDR3 contains 12 residues.

With respect to this clone: The sample holds other DNA sequences that translate to the same CDR3. The rearrangement joins TRBV2 to TRBJ1-5; a weak D match, TRBD1 (5 bases). The CDR3 totals 13 residues. Trimming cost V 3 bases and J 2 bases, with 5 bases left between them. Per the germline V gene, CDR1 is SNHLY and CDR2 is FYNNEI. This chain's CDR3 is CASSDRGNQPQHF. The CDR3 nucleotides read TGTGCCAGCAGTGACAGGGGCAATCAGCCCCAGCATTTT.

V is TRBV19 and J is TRBJ2-1; possible D gene TRBD2, 6 bases. V was trimmed by 5 bases and J by 3 bases, leaving 14 bases between them. The germline gives CDR1 LNHDA, CDR2 SQIVND (reference sequence). This CDR3 has 15 residues. CDR3 sequence reads: CASSLRGNIYNEQFF. CDR3 in DNA: TGTGCCAGTAGTCTCCGCGGGAATATCTACAATGAGCAGTTCTTC.

V is TRBV9 and J is TRBJ1-5, with D possibly TRBD1 on 5 matching bases. With 3 bases removed from V and 7 bases from J, the gap between germline ends came to 11 bases. CDR1 and CDR2 (germline): SGDLS, YYNGEE. CDR3 length: 13 amino acids. Here the CDR3 reads CASSAQGGQPQHF. The CDR3 nucleotides are TGTGCCAGCAGCGCGCAGGGCGGCCAGCCCCAGCATTTT.

The V and J genes are TRBV9 and TRBJ2-7, with 8 bases matching TRBD2. Trimming at V came to 1 base and at J to 0 bases, leaving 12 bases not matched to a gene. CDR1 and CDR2 (germline): SGDLS, YYNGEE. The CDR3 is 18 residues long. CDR3 loop: CASSVSATSAMFSYEQYF. For the CDR3, the DNA is TGTGCCAGCAGCGTATCCGCGACTAGCGCAATGTTCTCCTACGAGCAGTACTTC.

This chain links TRBV15 with TRBJ2-7; 7 bases align to TRBD1. The CDR3 is 14 amino acids. With V trimmed by 3 bases and J by 3 bases, 5 bases remained unmatched. Germline-derived CDR1 and CDR2 are LNHNV and YYDKDF (reference sequence). The CDR3 nucleotides read TGTGCCACCAGCAGCTTCTCAGGGGGCTACGAGCAGTACTTC. Residues: CATSSFSGGYEQYF. The full variable domain, its missing parts supplied by reference TRBV15 and TRBJ2-7, is DAMVIQNPRYQVTQFGKPVTLSCSQTLNHNVMYWYQQKSSQAPKLLFHYYDKDFNNEADTPDNFQSRRPNTSFCFLDIRSPGLGDTAMYLCATSSFSGGYEQYFGPGTRLTVT.

The chain is built from TRBV5-1 and TRBJ1-5; a weak D match, TRBD1 (5 bases). From germline, CDR1 is SGHRS and CDR2 YFSETQ. V lost 4 bases to trimming and J lost 2 bases, with 16 bases between them. The CDR3 runs 16 residues. The CDR3: CASSLQGPQGNQPQHF. The CDR3 DNA reads TGCGCCAGCAGCCTGCAGGGTCCTCAAGGCAATCAGCCCCAGCATTTT.

The rearrangement links TRBV5-1 to TRBJ2-2; 8 bases are shared with TRBD2. The J segment lost 5 bases and the V segment lost 2 bases, leaving 11 bases of the junction unmatched. Germline V CDR1 and CDR2: SGHRS, YFSETQ. The CDR3 loop spans 17 amino acids. CDR3 loop: CASSFQAGGRSTGELFF. The CDR3 DNA sequence: TGCGCCAGCAGCTTCCAGGCTGGCGGGAGGAGTACCGGGGAGCTGTTTTTT.

V usage is TRBV11-2 and J usage is TRBJ2-1; weak D call: TRBD2 (6 bases). V dropped 5 bases and J dropped 0 bases, with 17 bases sitting between them. The CDR3 loop spans 17 amino acids. In germline, CDR1 is SGHAT, CDR2 FQNNGV. The CDR3 sequence is CASSKGIAESSYNEQFF. CDR3 nucleotide sequence: TGTGCCAGCAGCAAAGGAATAGCGGAGAGCTCCTACAATGAGCAGTTCTTC.

This chain connects TRBV4-1 to TRBJ2-3; 8 nucleotides line up with TRBD2. There are 18 residues in the CDR3. Germline lookup yields CDR1 MGHRA and CDR2 YSYEKL. After removal of 0 bases from V and 3 bases from J, the junction contained 11 bases not matched to a gene. CDR3: CASSQDRGRTFGTDTQYF. The CDR3 region has the DNA TGCGCCAGCAGCCAAGATCGCGGGAGGACCTTCGGGACAGATACGCAGTATTTT.

The genes are TRBV2 and TRBJ1-3; D is possibly TRBD1 (6 bases). The CDR3 consists of 17 residues. The V gene lost 4 bases and the J gene lost 0 bases, with 16 bases spanning the gap. Germline loops: CDR1 SNHLY, CDR2 FYNNEI. The CDR3 DNA is TGTGCCAGCAGTGGTAGACAGGCCCATCCCTCTGGAAACACCATATATTTT. Its translation: CASSGRQAHPSGNTIYF.

The chain employs TRBV12-5 and TRBJ2-3, with a possible D match to TRBD2 (6 bases). The CDR3 is made up of 16 amino acids. Deletions cut 3 bases from V and 1 base from J, with 14 bases between. Germline V gene data show CDR1 as LGHNT and CDR2 as FRNRAP. The chain's CDR3 is CASGFRRDLGTDTQYF. CDR3 sequence (DNA): TGTGCTAGTGGTTTCCGCCGGGACTTGGGCACAGATACGCAGTATTTT.

This clone came up once. The chain has TRBV18 and TRBJ2-2; D may be TRBD1 (6 bases). This CDR3 contains 14 residues. CDR1 is KGHSH, CDR2 LQKENI, per germline. With 6 bases removed from V and 6 bases from J, the gap between germline ends came to 14 bases. The CDR3: CASSEHRDAGELFF. In DNA form, the CDR3 reads TGTGCCAGCTCCGAGCACAGGGACGCCGGGGAGCTGTTTTTT.

This clone occurred a few times. The V gene is TRBV2, the J gene TRBJ2-7; TRBD1 might be the D (6 bases). Deletions cut 10 bases from V and 3 bases from J, with 19 bases between. Per germline, CDR1 SNHLY and CDR2 FYNNEI. There are 14 residues in the CDR3. The CDR3 coding sequence is TGTGCCACCTCTACGGACAGCCCAAACTACGAGCAGTACTTC. It translates to CATSTDSPNYEQYF.

This clone was seen more than once but under ten times. This chain links TRBV2 with TRBJ1-1; 7 bases fit TRBD1. This CDR3 is built from 13 residues. V was clipped by 8 bases and J by 1 base; unmatched bases: 4. Per germline, CDR1 SNHLY and CDR2 FYNNEI. CDR3 loop: CASAGQPNTEAFF. CDR3 nucleotide sequence: TGTGCCAGCGCGGGACAGCCGAACACTGAAGCTTTCTTT. Combining the CDR3 with reference TRBV2 and TRBJ1-1 gives the whole variable domain EPEVTQTPSHQVTQMGQEVILRCVPISNHLYFYWYRQILGQKVEFLVSFYNNEISEKSEIFDDQFSVERPDGSNFTLKIRSTKLEDSAMYFCASAGQPNTEAFFGQGTRLTVV.

This rearrangement joins TRBV6-5 to TRBJ2-5; 9 nucleotides agree with TRBD1. The CDR3 is made up of 14 amino acids. V shed 8 bases, J shed 5 bases, and the junction held 9 bases outside the gene matches. The germline gives CDR1 MNHEY, CDR2 SVGAGI. CDR3 protein: CASARDRVGETQYF. As DNA, the CDR3 is TGTGCCAGCGCCCGGGACAGGGTCGGGGAGACCCAGTACTTC.

V gene TRBV19 combines with J gene TRBJ2-5; maybe TRBD1 (5 bases). The length of the CDR3 is 13 residues. The germline V gene has CDR1 LNHDA and CDR2 SQIVND (reference sequence). Trimming left V 6 bases short and J 2 bases short, with 10 bases between. The chain's CDR3 is CASRRRQQETQYF. CDR3 in DNA: TGTGCCAGTAGGCGGAGACAGCAAGAGACCCAGTACTTC.

The CDR3 protein is CASKGTGESYEQYF. The CDR3 DNA is TGTGCCAGCAAAGGGACAGGGGAGTCCTACGAGCAGTACTTC. This chain uses TRBV7-2 with TRBJ2-7; 10 bases align to TRBD1. Losses at the gene ends were 7 bases for V and 1 base for J; bases not matched to a gene: 4. This CDR3 comprises 14 residues. CDR1 SGHTA and CDR2 FQGNSA come from the germline V gene.

The J gene is TRBJ2-1, the V gene TRBV19, with 9 bases identical to TRBD1. After removal of 1 base from V and 2 bases from J, the junction contained 6 bases not matched to a gene. CDR1 and CDR2 from the germline V gene are LNHDA and SQIVND (reference sequence). The CDR3 length is 17 residues. CDR3 amino acids: CASSIAQGQGAYNEQFF. The CDR3 DNA sequence: TGTGCCAGTAGTATAGCCCAGGGACAGGGAGCCTACAATGAGCAGTTCTTC.

The V call is TRBV9, the J call TRBJ1-4; 7 bases fit TRBD1. Unmatched junction bases numbered 11, after V lost 5 bases and J lost 4 bases. This CDR3 is 16 amino acids long. Germline V gives CDR1 SGDLS, CDR2 YYNGEE. Here the CDR3 DNA reads TGTGCCAGCAGAGCGAGGGACAGTAAAGATAATGAAAAACTGTTTTTT. As protein: CASRARDSKDNEKLFF.

J is TRBJ2-1 and V is TRBV5-1, with 7 bases lining up with TRBD1. This CDR3 is built from 15 residues. J lost 7 bases, V lost 4 bases, and 11 bases had no gene match. CDR1 and CDR2 (germline): SGHRS, YFSETQ. The CDR3 loop reads CASSVGTEQWNEQFF. The CDR3 DNA reads as TGCGCCAGCAGCGTCGGGACAGAACAGTGGAATGAGCAGTTCTTC.